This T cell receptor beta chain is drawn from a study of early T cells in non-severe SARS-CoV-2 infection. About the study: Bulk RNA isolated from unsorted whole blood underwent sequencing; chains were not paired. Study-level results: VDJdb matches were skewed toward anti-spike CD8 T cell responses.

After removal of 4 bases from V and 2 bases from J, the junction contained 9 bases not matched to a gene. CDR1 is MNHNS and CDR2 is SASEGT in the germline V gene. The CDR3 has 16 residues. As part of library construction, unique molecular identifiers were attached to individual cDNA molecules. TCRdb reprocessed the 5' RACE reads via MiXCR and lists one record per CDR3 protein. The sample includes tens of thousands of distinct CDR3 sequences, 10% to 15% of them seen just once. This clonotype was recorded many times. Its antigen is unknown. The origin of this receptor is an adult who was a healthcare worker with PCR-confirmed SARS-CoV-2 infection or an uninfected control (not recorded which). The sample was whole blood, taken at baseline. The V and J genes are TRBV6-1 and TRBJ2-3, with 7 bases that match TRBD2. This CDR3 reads CASSGWTRGDTDTQYF. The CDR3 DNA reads TGTGCCAGCAGTGGATGGACTAGAGGGGACACAGATACGCAGTATTTT.